The 17 T cell receptor beta chains below were found in one sample sequenced in a study of blood T cell repertoires in COVID-19. Produced via immunoSEQ multiplex PCR; TCRdb's table is partial and in-frame only. Of 200,000 to 250,000 clones in the sample, more than 75% were seen once. Sequencing input: peripheral blood. The receptors here all came from a man aged 50 to 60 who had recovered from COVID-19.

This sequence joins TRBV5-4 and TRBJ2-3; TRBD2 aligns across 7 bases. Germline CDR1 reads SGHNT; CDR2 reads YYREEE (reference sequence). Trimming at V came to 3 bases and at J to 1 base, leaving 11 bases not matched to a gene. This CDR3 is built from 17 residues. The CDR3 coding sequence is TGTGCCAGCAGCTCCCTCGAGGGAGGGCCAGGCACAGATACGCAGTATTTT. Translation gives CASSSLEGGPGTDTQYF.

The sample holds a few counts of this clone. The chain has TRBV27 and TRBJ1-2; D is undetermined. This CDR3 has 15 amino acids. Trimming removed 2 bases at V and 2 bases at J, with 12 bases between. Germline CDR1 and CDR2: MNHEY and SMNVEV (reference sequence). As DNA, the CDR3 is TGTGCCAGCAGTTTAGAGGGTTCGAGAAACTATGGCTACACCTTC. It yields the protein CASSLEGSRNYGYTF.

This chain connects TRBV9 to TRBJ2-4, with a possible D match to TRBD2 (6 bases). Looked up from germline, CDR1 is SGDLS and CDR2 is YYNGEE. Trimming removed 4 bases from V and 0 bases from J, with 14 bases in between. The CDR3 contains 16 residues. The CDR3 sequence is CASSSEEGLAKNIQYF. CDR3 bases: TGTGCCAGCAGCTCCGAGGAGGGTCTAGCCAAAAACATTCAGTACTTC.

The V gene is TRBV27, the J gene TRBJ2-7; TRBD2 might be the D (6 bases). The CDR3 consists of 13 residues. CDR1 is MNHEY and CDR2 is SMNVEV in the germline V gene (reference sequence). V lost 4 bases and J lost 6, with 13 bases in between. CDR3 bases: TGTGCCAGCAGTTACACTAGCAGGAGCGAGCAGTACTTC. This encodes CASSYTSRSEQYF.

This CDR3 reads CASSLGQASYNSPLHF. In nucleotides, the CDR3 is TGTGCCAGCAGCCTGGGACAGGCCTCCTATAATTCACCCCTCCACTTT. The J gene is TRBJ1-6, the V gene TRBV7-9; 8 bases fit TRBD1. CDR1 SEHNR and CDR2 FQNEAQ come from the germline V gene (reference sequence). This CDR3 is built from 16 residues. V shed 5 bases and J 0 bases; nucleotides not matched to a gene: 3.

V and J are TRBV18 and TRBJ2-5; 8 positions agree with TRBD1. CDR3 length: 14 amino acids. Germline V CDR1 and CDR2: KGHSH, LQKENI. The trim removed 3 bases at V and 4 bases at J, leaving 4 bases unmatched. The CDR3 region is CASSPNRGAETQYF. DNA of the CDR3: TGTGCCAGCTCACCTAACAGGGGGGCAGAGACCCAGTACTTC.

This chain uses TRBV15 with TRBJ2-5; D is unresolved. The V end lost 0 bases, the J end lost 4 bases, and 9 bases lay between the germline ends. The CDR3 consists of 14 residues. CDR1 LNHNV and CDR2 YYDKDF come from the germline V gene (reference sequence). CDR3 protein: CATSRETPLETQYF. Here the CDR3 DNA reads TGTGCCACCAGCAGAGAGACACCCCTAGAGACCCAGTACTTC. The variable domain in full, completed from reference TRBV15 and TRBJ2-5, reads DAMVIQNPRYQVTQFGKPVTLSCSQTLNHNVMYWYQQKSSQAPKLLFHYYDKDFNNEADTPDNFQSRRPNTSFCFLDIRSPGLGDTAMYLCATSRETPLETQYFGPGTRLLVL.

The chain carries TRBV6-6 and TRBJ2-2; D not certain. Trimming left V 5 bases short and J 0 bases short, with 13 bases between. Germline CDR1 and CDR2: MNHNY and SVGAGI (reference sequence). The CDR3 sequence is 16 residues long. The CDR3: CASSPLGSPNTGELFF. The CDR3 nucleotides are TGTGCCAGCAGTCCCCTCGGGTCACCGAACACCGGGGAGCTGTTTTTT.

The chain combines TRBV11-2 with TRBJ2-3, with TRBD2 matching 7 bases. Trimming cost V 1 base and J 3 bases; bases outside gene matches: 4. This CDR3 spans 15 amino acids. CDR1 and CDR2 from the germline V gene are SGHAT and FQNNGV. The CDR3 DNA sequence: TGTGCCAGCAGCTTAGGGGGAGGGCCGACAGATACGCAGTATTTT. Translated, it gives CASSLGGGPTDTQYF.

This sequence joins TRBV12-5 and TRBJ2-7; D is perhaps TRBD2 (6 bases). This CDR3 region has 16 residues. V was pared by 2 bases and J by 3 bases, with 17 bases between. The germline CDR1 and CDR2 sequences are LGHNT and FRNRAP. For the CDR3, the DNA is TGTGCTAGTGGTTTGCTTCCCTCTCTAGCGTGCTACGAGCAGTACTTC. Its translation is CASGLLPSLACYEQYF.

This rearrangement joins TRBV4-1 to TRBJ2-7; D is perhaps TRBD2 (6 bases). Trimming shortened V by 4 bases and J by 0 bases, and 10 bases separated the two germline ends. This CDR3 comprises 14 residues. CDR1 is MGHRA, CDR2 YSYEKL, per germline. This CDR3 is CASSRGAGSYEQYF. In nucleotides, the CDR3 is TGCGCCAGCAGCCGCGGGGCGGGCTCCTACGAGCAGTACTTC.

J is TRBJ2-7 and V is TRBV28; 12 bases are shared with TRBD2. CDR3 size: 17 residues. V shed 5 bases, J shed 3 bases, and the junction held 11 bases outside the gene matches. CDR1 is MDHEN, CDR2 SYDVKM, per germline. The CDR3 sequence: CASSLYPGTSGLYEQYF. Here the CDR3 DNA reads TGTGCCAGCAGTCTTTATCCCGGGACTAGCGGGCTCTACGAGCAGTACTTC.

The chain recombines TRBV27 with TRBJ2-7; TRBD1 aligns across 7 bases. Germline CDR1 and CDR2: MNHEY and SMNVEV (reference sequence). The CDR3 runs 12 residues. V was pared by 5 bases and J by 5 bases, with 3 bases of the junction left unmatched. The DNA of the CDR3 is TGTGCCAGCAGTCGCACAGGGGACGAGCAGTACTTC. Its protein is CASSRTGDEQYF.

V is TRBV25-1 and J is TRBJ1-1; no clear D gene. Trimming cost V 6 bases and J 7 bases, with 9 bases left between them. The CDR3 is 11 amino acids. Germline V gene sequence: CDR1 MGHDK, CDR2 SYGVNS. The CDR3 region has the DNA TGTGCCAGCAGGCTCGCGAGTGAAGCTTTCTTT. The encoded protein is CASRLASEAFF.

The chain is built from TRBV28 and TRBJ1-1; TRBD1 matches at 11 bases. The V and J ends lost 3 bases and 11 bases, in that order; junction bases with no gene match: 8. Looked up from germline, CDR1 is MDHEN and CDR2 is SYDVKM. The CDR3 is made up of 14 amino acids. The CDR3 DNA reads TGTGCCAGCAGTTTGGTCTGGGACAGGGGGTACGCTTTCTTT. Residues: CASSLVWDRGYAFF. Together with reference TRBV28 and TRBJ1-1, the CDR3 gives the full variable domain: DVKVTQSSRYLVKRTGEKVFLECVQDMDHENMFWYRQDPGLGLRLIYFSYDVKMKEKGDIPEGYSVSREKKERFSLILESASTNQTSMYLCASSLVWDRGYAFFGQGTRLTVV.

V and J are TRBV13 and TRBJ2-5; 7 bases line up with TRBD1. CDR3 length: 16 amino acids. CDR1 and CDR2 from the germline V gene are PRHDT and FYEKMQ (reference sequence). With 4 bases clipped from V and 5 bases from J, the junction kept 13 bases outside the gene matches. In nucleotides, the CDR3 is TGTGCCAGCAGCTCCTACAGGGGAATGTCCGCCGAGACCCAGTACTTC. It codes for CASSSYRGMSAETQYF. Full variable domain (remainder filled in from reference TRBV13 and TRBJ2-5): AAGVIQSPRHLIKEKRETATLKCYPIPRHDTVYWYQQGPGQDPQFLISFYEKMQSDKGSIPDRFSAQQFSDYHSELNMSSLELGDSALYFCASSSYRGMSAETQYFGPGTRLLVL.

This rearrangement joins TRBV29-1 to TRBJ2-7; TRBD1 matches 10 bases. The CDR3 length is 15 residues. V trimming: 8 bases; J trimming: 4 bases; junction bases outside the gene matches: 14. Germline V gene data show CDR1 as SQVTM and CDR2 as ANQGSEA. CDR3 DNA sequence: TGCAGCATACGAGGTTGGGACAGGGGCCCTTACGAGCAGTACTTC. Amino acid sequence: CSIRGWDRGPYEQYF.